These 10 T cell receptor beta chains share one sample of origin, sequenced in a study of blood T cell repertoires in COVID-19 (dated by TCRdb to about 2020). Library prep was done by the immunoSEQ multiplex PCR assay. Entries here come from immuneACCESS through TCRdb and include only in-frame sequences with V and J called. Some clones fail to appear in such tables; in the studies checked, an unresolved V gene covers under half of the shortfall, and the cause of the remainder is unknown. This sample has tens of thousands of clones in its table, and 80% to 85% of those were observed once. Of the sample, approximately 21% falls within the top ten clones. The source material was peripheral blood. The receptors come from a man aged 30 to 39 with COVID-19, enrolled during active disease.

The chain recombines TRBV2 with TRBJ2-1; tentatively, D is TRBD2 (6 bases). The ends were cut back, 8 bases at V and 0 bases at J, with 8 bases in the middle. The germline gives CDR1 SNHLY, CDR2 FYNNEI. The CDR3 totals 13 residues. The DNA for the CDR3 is TGTGCCAGCTCCGGGGGCTCCTACAATGAGCAGTTCTTC. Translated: CASSGGSYNEQFF.

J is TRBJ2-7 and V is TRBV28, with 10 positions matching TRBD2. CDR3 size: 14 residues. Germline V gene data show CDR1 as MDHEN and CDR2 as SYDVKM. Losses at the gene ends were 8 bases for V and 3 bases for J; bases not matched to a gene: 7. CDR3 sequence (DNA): TGTGCCAGCGTTTCTAGCGGGAGCTTCTACGAGCAGTACTTC. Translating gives CASVSSGSFYEQYF.

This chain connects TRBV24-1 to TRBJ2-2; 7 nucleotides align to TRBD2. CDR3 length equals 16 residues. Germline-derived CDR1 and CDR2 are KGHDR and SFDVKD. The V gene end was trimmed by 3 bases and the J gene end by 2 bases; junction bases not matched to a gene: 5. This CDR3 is CATSDVSGTNTGELFF. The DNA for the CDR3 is TGTGCCACCAGTGATGTAAGCGGGACTAACACCGGGGAGCTGTTTTTT.

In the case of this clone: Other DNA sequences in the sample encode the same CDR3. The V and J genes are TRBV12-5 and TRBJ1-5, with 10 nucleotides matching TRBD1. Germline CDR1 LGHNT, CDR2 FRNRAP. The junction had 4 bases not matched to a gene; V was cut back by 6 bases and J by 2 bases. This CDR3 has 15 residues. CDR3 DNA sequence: TGTGCTAGTGGACGAGGGACAGGGGGCAATCAGCCCCAGCATTTT. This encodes CASGRGTGGNQPQHF.

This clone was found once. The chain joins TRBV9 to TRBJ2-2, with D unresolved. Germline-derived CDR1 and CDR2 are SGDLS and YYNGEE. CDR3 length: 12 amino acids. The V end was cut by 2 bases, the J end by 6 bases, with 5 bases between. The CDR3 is CASSVQSGELFF. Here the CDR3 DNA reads TGTGCCAGCAGCGTTCAGTCCGGGGAGCTGTTTTTT.

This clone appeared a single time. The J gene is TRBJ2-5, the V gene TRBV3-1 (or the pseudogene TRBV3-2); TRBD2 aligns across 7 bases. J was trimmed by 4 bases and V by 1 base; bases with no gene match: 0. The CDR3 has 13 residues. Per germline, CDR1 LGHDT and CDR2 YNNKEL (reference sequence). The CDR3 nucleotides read TGTGCCAGCAGCCAAGGCGGGAGAGAGACCCAGTACTTC. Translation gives CASSQGGRETQYF.

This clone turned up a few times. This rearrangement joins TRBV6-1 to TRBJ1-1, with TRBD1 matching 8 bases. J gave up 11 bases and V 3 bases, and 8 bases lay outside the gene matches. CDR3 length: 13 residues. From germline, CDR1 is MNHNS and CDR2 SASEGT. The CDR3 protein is CASSETGTGWAFF. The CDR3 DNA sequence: TGTGCCAGCAGTGAGACCGGGACAGGTTGGGCTTTCTTT.

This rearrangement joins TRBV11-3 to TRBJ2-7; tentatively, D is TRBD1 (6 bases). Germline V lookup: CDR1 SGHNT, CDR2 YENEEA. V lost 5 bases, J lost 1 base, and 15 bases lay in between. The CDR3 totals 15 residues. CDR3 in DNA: TGTGCCAGCAGCCCTACTGGGGGCGAATCCTACGAGCAGTACTTC. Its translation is CASSPTGGESYEQYF.

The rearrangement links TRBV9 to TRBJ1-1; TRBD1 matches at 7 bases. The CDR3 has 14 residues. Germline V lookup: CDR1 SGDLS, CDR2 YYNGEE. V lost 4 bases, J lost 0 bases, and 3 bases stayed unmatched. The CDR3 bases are TGTGCCAGCAGCCAGACAGGGCTGAACACTGAAGCTTTCTTT. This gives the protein CASSQTGLNTEAFF.

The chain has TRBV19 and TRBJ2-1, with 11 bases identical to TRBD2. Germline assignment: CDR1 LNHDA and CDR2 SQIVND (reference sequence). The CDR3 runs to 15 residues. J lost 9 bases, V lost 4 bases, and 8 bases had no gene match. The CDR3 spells CASSSLAGGLGEQFF. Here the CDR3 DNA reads TGTGCCAGTAGTAGTCTAGCGGGAGGCTTGGGTGAGCAGTTCTTC.